This TCR beta chain appears in the sequencing data of a study of cytomegalovirus exposure and HLA in healthy donors. Overall study findings and caveats: A later analysis showed HLA-associated TCR beta chains outstripping equally common others in clonal expansion. What a later analysis reportedly showed was that an Asian-associated ancestry cluster had fewer N-insertions than the approximately 670-donor mean.

On this clone: The antigen is unknown.

The trim removed 4 bases at V and 6 bases at J, leaving 7 bases unmatched. The CDR3 extends over 16 amino acids. CDR1 is MNHNY and CDR2 is SVGAGI in the germline V gene (reference sequence). The PCR contained 60 Vbeta and 13 Jbeta primers. The table came from immunoSEQ multiplex PCR; TCRdb's copy has only in-frame clones and leaves some out. The table shows approximately 130,000 clones, with roughly 78% occurring only once. This sequence joins TRBV6-6 and TRBJ1-6, with 9 positions matching TRBD1. The specimen sequenced was PBMCs. This receptor was taken from a woman in her forties in good health and CMV-seronegative. The CDR3 bases are TGTGCCAGCAGTTTTGACAGGGGGAGACCTAATTCACCCCTCCACTTT. The encoded protein is CASSFDRGRPNSPLHF.